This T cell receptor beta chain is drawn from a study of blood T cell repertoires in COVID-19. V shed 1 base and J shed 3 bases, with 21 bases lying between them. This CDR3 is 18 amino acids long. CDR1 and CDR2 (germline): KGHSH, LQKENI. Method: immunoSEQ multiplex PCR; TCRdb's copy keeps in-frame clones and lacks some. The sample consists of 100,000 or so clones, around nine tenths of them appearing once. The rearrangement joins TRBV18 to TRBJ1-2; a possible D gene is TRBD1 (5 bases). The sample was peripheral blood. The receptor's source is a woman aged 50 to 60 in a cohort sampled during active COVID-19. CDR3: CASSPQRGGIVHHYGYTF. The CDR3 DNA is TGTGCCAGCTCACCACAGAGGGGAGGAATTGTGCATCACTATGGCTACACCTTC.